The 25 T cell receptor beta chains reported below all come from one sample, sequenced in a study of control samples from healthy donors and cancer patients. Here immunoSEQ multiplex PCR was the method, and the copy in TCRdb shows in-frame clones only, minus some. The profile covers some 120,000 clones, with about 93% appearing a single time and 2% to 3% taken by the ten largest. Sequencing was performed on blood. These TCRs come from a man aged 30 to 39 in good health.

This chain joins TRBV7-8 and TRBJ2-2; possibly TRBD2 for D (5 bases). CDR1 is SGHVS and CDR2 is FQNEAQ in the germline V gene. The CDR3 has 15 amino acids. V shed 5 bases and J shed 5 bases, with 15 bases lying between them. CDR3 loop: CASSTRDPGTGELFF. Written as DNA, the CDR3 is TGTGCCAGCAGCACCCGGGATCCCGGGACCGGGGAGCTGTTTTTT.

This chain uses TRBV9 with TRBJ2-6; D unclear. Trimming stripped 1 base from V and 0 bases from J, with 5 bases between. CDR1 SGDLS and CDR2 YYNGEE come from the germline V gene. The CDR3 consists of 15 residues. The chain's CDR3 is CASSVLTSGANVLTF. The CDR3 DNA reads as TGTGCCAGCAGCGTATTGACCTCTGGGGCCAACGTCCTGACTTTC.

V gene TRBV29-1 combines with J gene TRBJ2-5; 7 bases are shared with TRBD2. Germline V gives CDR1 SQVTM, CDR2 ANQGSEA. This CDR3 has 12 amino acids. The V segment lost 1 base and the J segment 5 bases; nucleotides outside the gene matches: 1. DNA for the CDR3: TGCAGCGTTGAAGCGGGGGGTGAGACCCAGTACTTC. It is translated as CSVEAGGETQYF.

The chain uses TRBV9 and TRBJ1-2; TRBD1 matches 9 bases. V lost 3 bases to trimming and J lost 1 base; unmatched junction nucleotides: 10. Germline V gene lookup returns CDR1 SGDLS and CDR2 YYNGEE. The CDR3 length is 17 residues. In DNA form, the CDR3 reads TGTGCCAGCAGCGCTCCGTTGAGGGACAGGGTTAACTATGGCTACACCTTC. Amino acids: CASSAPLRDRVNYGYTF.

In the case of this clone: Other nucleotide sequences from this sample produce the same CDR3. This chain links TRBV11-2 with TRBJ2-5; the D gene is possibly TRBD2 (5 bases). Germline assignment: CDR1 SGHAT and CDR2 FQNNGV. Trimming took off 5 bases at V and 5 bases at J, with 9 bases between the two ends. The CDR3 runs to 12 residues. The CDR3 reads CASSPTGETQYF. The CDR3 DNA is TGTGCCAGCAGCCCAACGGGGGAGACCCAGTACTTC.

V is TRBV30 and J is TRBJ2-1, with D possibly matching TRBD1 (5 bases). Trimming left V 5 bases short and J 1 base short, with 9 bases between. Germline CDR1 reads GTSNPN; CDR2 reads SVGIG (reference sequence). The CDR3 is 13 amino acids. DNA for the CDR3: TGTGCCTGGGTCAGGGATTCCTACAATGAGCAGTTCTTC. Amino acids: CAWVRDSYNEQFF.

The chain combines TRBV30 with TRBJ1-1; D call uncertain. Trimming shortened V by 5 bases and J by 2 bases, and 12 bases separated the two germline ends. This CDR3 contains 13 residues. Germline CDR1 is GTSNPN and CDR2 is SVGIG (reference sequence). CDR3 nucleotide sequence: TGTGCCTGGGCCCTTGGGGTAAACACTGAAGCTTTCTTT. This gives the protein CAWALGVNTEAFF. Full variable domain (remainder filled in from reference TRBV30 and TRBJ1-1): SQTIHQWPATLVQPVGSPLSLECTVEGTSNPNLYWYRQAAGRGLQLLFYSVGIGQISSEVPQNLSASRPQDRQFILSSKKLLLSDSGFYLCAWALGVNTEAFFGQGTRLTVV.

This sequence joins TRBV3-1 (or the pseudogene TRBV3-2) and TRBJ2-1, with D unresolved. Germline-derived CDR1 and CDR2 are LGHDT and YNNKEL (reference sequence). The CDR3 length is 13 residues. Deletions cut 1 base from V and 5 bases from J, with 6 bases between. The CDR3 bases are TGTGCCAGCAGCCAAGGGGGTGACAATGAGCAGTTCTTC. Amino acid sequence: CASSQGGDNEQFF.

This sequence joins TRBV9 and TRBJ2-5, with no clear D. Germline V lookup: CDR1 SGDLS, CDR2 YYNGEE. The CDR3 contains 14 residues. V was clipped by 0 bases and J by 3 bases, with 9 bases between them. The CDR3 loop reads CASSVDPREETQYF. The DNA for the CDR3 is TGTGCCAGCAGCGTAGATCCAAGAGAAGAGACCCAGTACTTC. The full variable domain, its missing parts supplied by reference TRBV9 and TRBJ2-5, is DSGVTQTPKHLITATGQRVTLRCSPRSGDLSVYWYQQSLDQGLQFLIQYYNGEERAKGNILERFSAQQFPDLHSELNLSSLELGDSALYFCASSVDPREETQYFGPGTRLLVL.

CDR3 sequence reads: CASNWDRGNSPLHF. In DNA, the CDR3 is TGTGCCAGCAACTGGGACAGGGGTAATTCACCCCTCCACTTT. This rearrangement joins TRBV2 to TRBJ1-6; 10 bases line up with TRBD1. The CDR3 is 14 residues long. Germline loops: CDR1 SNHLY, CDR2 FYNNEI. V gave up 7 bases and J gave up 6 bases; unmatched junction bases: 3.

This chain links TRBV11-1 with TRBJ1-1; D is uncertain. V lost 2 bases and J 4 bases, leaving 11 bases between the germline ends. Per germline, CDR1 SGHAT and CDR2 FQDESV (reference sequence). The CDR3 length is 14 residues. The CDR3 DNA reads TGTGCCAGCAGCTTAATGAGACGGGGCACTGAAGCTTTCTTT. Protein product: CASSLMRRGTEAFF.

V gene TRBV6-5 combines with J gene TRBJ1-4; 8 bases are shared with TRBD1. The germline V gene encodes CDR1 MNHEY and CDR2 SVGAGI. The CDR3 has 14 amino acids. Germline trimming cut 6 bases from V and 5 bases from J; bases unmatched to any gene: 5. The CDR3 spells CASRLGQGNEKLFF. In DNA form, the CDR3 reads TGTGCCAGCAGATTAGGACAGGGCAATGAAAAACTGTTTTTT.

The V and J genes are TRBV4-2 and TRBJ1-5; possible D gene TRBD1, 6 bases. CDR1 is LGHNA and CDR2 is YNFKEQ in the germline V gene. V dropped 4 bases and J dropped 2 bases, with 12 bases sitting between them. The CDR3 covers 15 residues. CDR3 sequence: CASSPRAGGNQPQHF. Here the CDR3 DNA reads TGTGCCAGCAGCCCACGCGCAGGGGGCAATCAGCCCCAGCATTTT.

CDR3 residues: CARNRDGDGYTF. CDR3 coding DNA: TGTGCCCGAAACAGGGACGGGGATGGCTACACCTTC. The chain is built from TRBV30 and TRBJ1-2; D is possibly TRBD1 (6 bases). CDR1 is GTSNPN, CDR2 SVGIG, per germline (reference sequence). The ends were cut back, 8 bases at V and 6 bases at J, with 16 bases in the middle. The CDR3 length is 12 residues.

This chain links TRBV7-8 with TRBJ2-5, with no clear D. Per the germline V gene, CDR1 is SGHVS and CDR2 is FQNEAQ. Trimming removed 8 bases from V and 5 bases from J, with 9 bases in between. The CDR3 is made up of 11 amino acids. Written as DNA, the CDR3 is TGTGCCAGCCTTATAGCCGAGACCCAGTACTTC. As protein: CASLIAETQYF.

This clone appeared a single time. The rearrangement joins TRBV18 to TRBJ1-1, with D maybe TRBD1 (5 bases). CDR1 and CDR2 (germline): KGHSH, LQKENI. The CDR3 runs to 15 residues. V was pared by 6 bases and J by 5 bases, with 19 bases between. Here the CDR3 reads CASSRDPVSRTEAFF. In DNA, the CDR3 is TGTGCCAGCTCCCGGGACCCAGTATCGAGGACTGAAGCTTTCTTT.

V gene TRBV21-1 combines with J gene TRBJ1-5; the table's D call TRBD1 went unverified against the DNA. TRBV21-1 is described as a pseudogene. The CDR3 has 19 residues. CDR3 loop: CASSKARRVPKFSNQPQHF. The CDR3, as DNA: TGTGCCAGCAGCAAAGCGCGCAGGGTGCCGAAGTTTAGCAATCAGCCCCAGCATTTT.

This chain connects TRBV6-6 to TRBJ2-3, with D tentatively TRBD2 (6 bases). The germline V gene encodes CDR1 MNHNY and CDR2 SVGAGI (reference sequence). The CDR3 runs 16 residues. V lost 6 bases and J 2 bases, leaving 18 bases between the germline ends. CDR3 in DNA: TGTGCCAGCAGACGCGTGGGGGGTCAGTACACAGATACGCAGTATTTT. Protein sequence: CASRRVGGQYTDTQYF.

The chain employs TRBV11-2 and TRBJ2-5, with D possibly being TRBD1 (5 bases). Trimming took 0 bases from V and 9 from J, leaving 11 bases between them. Germline V gene data show CDR1 as SGHAT and CDR2 as FQNNGV. CDR3 size: 13 residues. Written as DNA, the CDR3 is TGTGCCAGCAGCTTAGAGGCCCCCAGGGCCCAGTACTTC. Translation gives CASSLEAPRAQYF.

The rearrangement uses TRBV11-2 and TRBJ2-5; D is possibly TRBD1 (5 bases). V dropped 5 bases and J dropped 5 bases, with 12 bases sitting between them. The CDR3 is 13 residues long. Germline assignment: CDR1 SGHAT and CDR2 FQNNGV. The CDR3 DNA sequence: TGTGCCAGCAGCAGGACACCTGGGGAGACCCAGTACTTC. Translation: CASSRTPGETQYF.

The chain uses TRBV7-9 and TRBJ1-1; D is ambiguous. V was cut by 7 bases and J by 3 bases, with 9 bases left in between. The germline CDR1 and CDR2 sequences are SEHNR and FQNEAQ (reference sequence). The CDR3 is 12 residues long. The CDR3 bases are TGTGCCAGCACCCAGCCCGACACTGAAGCTTTCTTT. Its translation: CASTQPDTEAFF.

This clone was found a few times. V and J are TRBV12-3 or TRBV12-4 and TRBJ2-5; possibly TRBD2 for D (5 bases). With 11 bases removed from V and 5 bases from J, the gap between germline ends came to 15 bases. There are 12 residues in the CDR3. The CDR3 reads CASDRRRETQYF. The CDR3 DNA reads as TGTGCCTCCGACCGGAGGCGGGAGACCCAGTACTTC.

The chain uses TRBV3-1 (or the pseudogene TRBV3-2) and TRBJ1-4; D gene uncertain. Germline CDR1 and CDR2: LGHDT and YNNKEL (reference sequence). The CDR3 covers 14 residues. V was clipped by 4 bases and J by 8 bases, with 14 bases between them. CDR3 bases: TGTGCCAGCAGCCTTAGGCGGGTAGAGGAAAAACTGTTTTTT. Encoded protein: CASSLRRVEEKLFF.

Only one count was recorded for this clone. The junction does not match germline at one end; this may be a read error. J is TRBJ1-1 and V is TRBV19, with 7 bases aligning to TRBD1. The CDR3 extends over 15 amino acids. From germline, CDR1 is LNHDA and CDR2 SQIVND (reference sequence). CDR3 bases: TGTGCCGGTAGTTCACAACAGGGGCGGGCCACTGAAGCTTTCTTT. It encodes CAGSSQQGRATEAFF. The full variable domain, in which reference TRBV19 and TRBJ1-1 provide the parts outside the CDR3, is DGGITQSPKYLFRKEGQNVTLSCEQNLNHDAMYWYRQDPGQGLRLIYYSQIVNDFQKGDIAEGYSVSREKKESFPLTVTSAQKNPTAFYLCAGSSQQGRATEAFFGQGTRLTVV.

The rearrangement uses TRBV15 and TRBJ1-5, with a tentative D call TRBD1 (5 bases). In germline, CDR1 is LNHNV, CDR2 YYDKDF (reference sequence). The V end was cut by 1 base, the J end by 0 bases, with 13 bases between. There are 17 residues in the CDR3. The CDR3 region is CATSRGSGRNSNQPQHF. As DNA, the CDR3 is TGTGCCACCAGCAGAGGGTCAGGGCGGAATAGCAATCAGCCCCAGCATTTT. The full variable domain, rest sourced from reference TRBV15 and TRBJ1-5, is DAMVIQNPRYQVTQFGKPVTLSCSQTLNHNVMYWYQQKSSQAPKLLFHYYDKDFNNEADTPDNFQSRRPNTSFCFLDIRSPGLGDTAMYLCATSRGSGRNSNQPQHFGDGTRLSIL.